The source of this T cell receptor beta chain is a study of CD8 T cells in ankylosing spondylitis. Findings and caveats of the study: Significant enrichment of disease-linked clones was reportedly seen in matched ankylosing spondylitis synovial fluid. Earlier literature documents some of the motif variants in reactive arthritis synovial fluid and blood. A TCR beta motif of several highly homologous variants appeared characteristic of ankylosing spondylitis blood.

In making TCR beta libraries, quantitative 5'-RACE with molecular barcodes was used. Each CDR3 protein gets one entry after TCRdb re-called the 5' RACE reads with MiXCR. Of 700,000 to 850,000 distinct CDR3 sequences listed, 12% are singletons. This CDR3 contains 15 residues. In germline, CDR1 is MNHEY, CDR2 SVGAGI. V was pared by 3 bases and J by 3 bases, with 12 bases between. This clonotype was observed at least ten times. The antigen is unknown. The V and J genes are TRBV6-5 and TRBJ1-3; D unresolved. The sequencing input was blood, either unsorted or a sorted T cell fraction (not recorded which). The receptor's source is a male donor with ankylosing spondylitis. The chain's CDR3 is CASSYTRKGGNTIYF. In DNA form, the CDR3 reads TGTGCCAGCAGTTATACCCGCAAAGGTGGAAACACCATATATTTT.